Each of the 13 T cell receptor beta chains below was sequenced from the same sample in a study of spatial heterogeneity in lung cancer. Time point defined: sample taken at primary tumor resection. Unsorted tumor, nontumor lung tissue or cryopreserved PBMC supplied the whole RNA. One entry per CDR3 protein results from TCRdb running MiXCR on the 5' RACE reads. Of about 38,000 distinct CDR3 sequences listed, 6.5% to 9% are singletons. The sequences come from PBMCs, collected at surgery. Receptors originate from a male donor with early-stage non-small cell lung cancer.

This clonotype was counted only a few times. The genes are TRBV2 and TRBJ1-1; D remains ambiguous. The CDR3 loop spans 14 amino acids. V was shortened by 3 bases and J by 3 bases, with 11 bases between the two germline ends. Germline CDR1 reads SNHLY; CDR2 reads FYNNEI. The CDR3 reads CASSEVGVYTEAFF. CDR3 DNA: TGTGCCAGCAGTGAGGTCGGGGTTTACACTGAAGCTTTCTTT.

This clonotype was seen at least ten times. The rearrangement uses TRBV7-2 and TRBJ2-7, with 8 bases fitting TRBD2. The CDR3 consists of 16 residues. The V and J ends lost 5 bases and 0 bases, in that order; junction bases with no gene match: 9. In germline, CDR1 is SGHTA, CDR2 FQGNSA. The CDR3 reads CASSNLGGAPSYEQYF. In nucleotides, the CDR3 is TGTGCCAGCAGCAATCTCGGGGGGGCCCCCTCCTACGAGCAGTACTTC.

At least ten counts were recorded for this clonotype. V gene TRBV2 combines with J gene TRBJ1-6; 9 bases align to TRBD1. V lost 5 bases, J lost 7 bases, and 9 bases stayed unmatched. The CDR3 runs to 16 residues. CDR1 SNHLY and CDR2 FYNNEI come from the germline V gene. This chain's CDR3 is CASSSDRGGRNSPLHF. CDR3 coding DNA: TGTGCCAGCAGTTCGGACAGGGGTGGAAGGAATTCACCCCTCCACTTT.

This clonotype was detected many times. CDR3 sequence: CASGPGQTNTGELFF. The CDR3 DNA follows: TGCGCCTCCGGACCCGGACAGACGAACACCGGGGAGCTGTTTTTT. The V call is TRBV5-1, the J call TRBJ2-2; perhaps TRBD1 as D (6 bases). The CDR3 has 15 residues. V was trimmed by 10 bases and J by 0 bases, leaving 16 bases between them. Germline CDR1 and CDR2: SGHRS and YFSETQ.

This chain links TRBV24-1 with TRBJ2-5; 8 positions match TRBD2. The germline V gene has CDR1 KGHDR and CDR2 SFDVKD. The CDR3 spans 16 residues. Trimming removed 1 base from V and 6 bases from J; junction bases left unmatched: 9. As DNA, the CDR3 is TGTGCCACCAGTGATTTCAAAGCGGGAGCCCAGCAGACCCAGTACTTC. It translates to CATSDFKAGAQQTQYF.

This chain connects TRBV27 to TRBJ2-6; 14 positions match TRBD2. CDR1 and CDR2 from the germline V gene are MNHEY and SMNVEV (reference sequence). V dropped 7 bases and J dropped 5; count of bases not matched to a gene: 19. The length of the CDR3 is 21 residues. As DNA, the CDR3 is TGTGCCAGCATCCCTTACGGACTAGCGGGGGGTACTGTGATGTGGGCCAACGTCCTGACTTTC. Amino acid sequence: CASIPYGLAGGTVMWANVLTF.

The chain employs TRBV11-1 and TRBJ2-7, with 10 bases fitting TRBD1. Looked up from germline, CDR1 is SGHAT and CDR2 is FQDESV (reference sequence). V dropped 5 bases and J dropped 5; count of bases not matched to a gene: 6. The CDR3 length is 14 residues. The CDR3 DNA follows: TGTGCCAGCAGCATGACAGGGGGCTTCAACGAGCAGTACTTC. Amino acid sequence: CASSMTGGFNEQYF.

This clonotype showed up many times. The chain combines TRBV3-1 with TRBJ2-7; D is perhaps TRBD2 (6 bases). The length of the CDR3 is 13 residues. CDR1 and CDR2 (germline): LGHDT, YNNKEL (reference sequence). V shed 5 bases and J shed 7 bases, with 15 bases lying between them. As DNA, the CDR3 is TGTGCCAGCAGCTTCCGAGTGGAGGGAGAGCAGTACTTC. It translates to CASSFRVEGEQYF.

This clonotype was picked up a small number of times. This sequence joins TRBV24-1 and TRBJ2-1, with 11 bases lining up with TRBD2. The germline gives CDR1 KGHDR, CDR2 SFDVKD. V trimming: 1 base; J trimming: 12 bases; junction bases outside the gene matches: 10. The CDR3 length is 16 residues. The CDR3 reads CATSDFTSGSFTGQFF. The DNA of the CDR3 is TGTGCCACCAGTGATTTTACTAGCGGGAGTTTTACCGGGCAGTTCTTC.

This clonotype was found a few times. The V call is TRBV5-5, the J call TRBJ2-2; D is unclear. The CDR3 contains 16 residues. Trimming removed 0 bases at V and 4 bases at J, with 13 bases between. The germline V gene encodes CDR1 SGHKS and CDR2 YYEKEE (reference sequence). The CDR3 sequence: CASSLVVGYSTGELFF. CDR3 in DNA: TGTGCCAGCAGCTTGGTAGTCGGGTATAGCACCGGGGAGCTGTTTTTT.

This chain joins TRBV7-9 and TRBJ2-3; D is perhaps TRBD1 or TRBD2 (5 bases each). CDR1 SEHNR and CDR2 FQNEAQ come from the germline V gene (reference sequence). The CDR3 length is 14 residues. V was clipped by 5 bases and J by 4 bases, with 13 bases between them. Written as DNA, the CDR3 is TGTGCCAGCAGCGCCCCCGTGGGGGCAGATACGCAGTATTTT. The encoded protein is CASSAPVGADTQYF.

This clonotype has ten or more counts. This chain connects TRBV7-2 to TRBJ2-1; 13 nucleotides agree with TRBD2. CDR1 SGHTA and CDR2 FQGNSA come from the germline V gene. V lost 4 bases, J lost 8 bases, and 11 bases stayed unmatched. The CDR3 sequence is 17 residues long. The CDR3 loop reads CASSSQGLAGALYEQFF. Here the CDR3 DNA reads TGTGCCAGCAGCTCCCAAGGACTAGCGGGAGCTCTCTATGAGCAGTTCTTC.

This clonotype was recorded a few times. This chain joins TRBV24-1 and TRBJ2-7; D gene unclear. Germline V gene sequence: CDR1 KGHDR, CDR2 SFDVKD. V lost 4 bases and J 4 bases, leaving 22 bases between the germline ends. This CDR3 region has 17 residues. The CDR3 nucleotides read TGTGCCACCAGTGACCCAATAGACGGCCGAAACACATACGAGCAGTACGTC. This sequence encodes CATSDPIDGRNTYEQYV.